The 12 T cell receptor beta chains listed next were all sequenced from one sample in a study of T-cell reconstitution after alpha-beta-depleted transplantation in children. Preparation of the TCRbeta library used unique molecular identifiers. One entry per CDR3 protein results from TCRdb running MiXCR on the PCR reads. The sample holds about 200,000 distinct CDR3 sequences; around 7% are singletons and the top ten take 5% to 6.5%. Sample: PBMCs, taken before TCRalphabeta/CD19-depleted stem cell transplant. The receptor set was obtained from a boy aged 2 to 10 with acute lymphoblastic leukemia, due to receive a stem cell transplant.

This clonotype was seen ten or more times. The CDR3 is CSAGSLQGYEQFF. The CDR3 nucleotides are TGCAGTGCTGGTTCCCTACAGGGGTATGAGCAGTTCTTC. The chain links TRBV20-1 to TRBJ2-1; 7 bases agree with TRBD1. The J segment lost 8 bases and the V segment lost 5 bases, leaving 9 bases of the junction unmatched. Germline assignment: CDR1 DFQATT and CDR2 SNEGSKA (reference sequence). This CDR3 region has 13 residues.

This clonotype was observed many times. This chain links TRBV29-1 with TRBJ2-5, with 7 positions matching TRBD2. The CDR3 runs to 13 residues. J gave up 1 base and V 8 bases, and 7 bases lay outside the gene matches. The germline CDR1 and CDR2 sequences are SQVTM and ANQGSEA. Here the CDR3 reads CSSTSGTQETQYF. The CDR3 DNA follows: TGCAGCTCGACAAGCGGGACCCAAGAGACCCAGTACTTC.

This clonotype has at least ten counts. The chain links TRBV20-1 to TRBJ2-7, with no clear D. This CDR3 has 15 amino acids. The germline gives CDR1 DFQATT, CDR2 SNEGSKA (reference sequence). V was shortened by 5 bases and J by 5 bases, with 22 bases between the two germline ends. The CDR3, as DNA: TGCAGTGCTGTCGACGGAGTGACTCGCGTCCACGAGCAGTACTTC. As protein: CSAVDGVTRVHEQYF.

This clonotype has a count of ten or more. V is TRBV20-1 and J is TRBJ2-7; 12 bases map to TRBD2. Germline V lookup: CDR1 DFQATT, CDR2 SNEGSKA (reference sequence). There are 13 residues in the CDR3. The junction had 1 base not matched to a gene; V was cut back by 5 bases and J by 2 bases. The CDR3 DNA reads TGCAGTGCTTCTAGCGGGAGGGCCTACGAGCAGTACTTC. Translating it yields CSASSGRAYEQYF.

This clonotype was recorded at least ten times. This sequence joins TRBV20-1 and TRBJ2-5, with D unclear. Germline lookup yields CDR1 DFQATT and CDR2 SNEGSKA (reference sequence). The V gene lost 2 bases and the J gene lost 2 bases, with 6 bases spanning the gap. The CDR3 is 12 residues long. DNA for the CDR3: TGCAGTGCTAGACCCGAACAAGAGACCCAGTACTTC. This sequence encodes CSARPEQETQYF.

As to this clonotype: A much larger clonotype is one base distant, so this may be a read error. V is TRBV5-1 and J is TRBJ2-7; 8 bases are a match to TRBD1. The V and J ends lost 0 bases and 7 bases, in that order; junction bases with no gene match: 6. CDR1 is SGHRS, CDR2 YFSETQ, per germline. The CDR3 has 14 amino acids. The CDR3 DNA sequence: TGCGCCAGCAGCTTGGAACAGGGGGAGTGGGAGCAGTACTTC. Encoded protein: CASSLEQGEWEQYF. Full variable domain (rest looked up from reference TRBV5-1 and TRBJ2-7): KAGVTQTPRYLIKTRGQQVTLSCSPISGHRSVSWYQQTPGQGLQFLFEYFSETQRNKGNFPGRFSGRQFSNSRSEMNVSTLELGDSALYLCASSLEQGEWEQYFGPGTRLTVT.

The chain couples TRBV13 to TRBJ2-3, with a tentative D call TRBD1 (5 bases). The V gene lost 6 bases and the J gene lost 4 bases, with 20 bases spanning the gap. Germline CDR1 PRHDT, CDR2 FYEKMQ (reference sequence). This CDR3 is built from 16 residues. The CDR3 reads CASSSNVQGPPDTQYF. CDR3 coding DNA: TGTGCCAGCAGTTCCAACGTCCAGGGTCCCCCAGATACGCAGTATTTT.

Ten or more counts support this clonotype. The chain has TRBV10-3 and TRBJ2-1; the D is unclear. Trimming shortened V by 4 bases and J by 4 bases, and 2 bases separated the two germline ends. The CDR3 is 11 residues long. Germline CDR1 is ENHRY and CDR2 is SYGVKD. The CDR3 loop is CAISVYNEQFF. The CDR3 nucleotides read TGTGCCATCAGTGTTTACAATGAGCAGTTCTTC.

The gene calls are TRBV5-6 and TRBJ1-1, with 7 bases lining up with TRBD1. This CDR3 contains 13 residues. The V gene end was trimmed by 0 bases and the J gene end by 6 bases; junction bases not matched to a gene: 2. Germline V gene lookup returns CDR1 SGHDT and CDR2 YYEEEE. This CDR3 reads CASSLGGGPEAFF. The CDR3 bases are TGTGCCAGCAGCTTGGGAGGGGGCCCTGAAGCTTTCTTT. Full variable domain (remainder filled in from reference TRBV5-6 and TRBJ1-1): DAGVTQSPTHLIKTRGQQVTLRCSPKSGHDTVSWYQQALGQGPQFIFQYYEEEERQRGNFPDRFSGHQFPNYSSELNVNALLLGDSALYLCASSLGGGPEAFFGQGTRLTVV.

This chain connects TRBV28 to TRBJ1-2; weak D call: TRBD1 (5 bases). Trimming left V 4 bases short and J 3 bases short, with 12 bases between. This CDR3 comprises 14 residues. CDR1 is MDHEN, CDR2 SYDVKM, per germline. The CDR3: CASSSPTDYYGYTF. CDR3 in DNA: TGTGCCAGCAGTTCACCGACAGATTACTATGGCTACACCTTC.

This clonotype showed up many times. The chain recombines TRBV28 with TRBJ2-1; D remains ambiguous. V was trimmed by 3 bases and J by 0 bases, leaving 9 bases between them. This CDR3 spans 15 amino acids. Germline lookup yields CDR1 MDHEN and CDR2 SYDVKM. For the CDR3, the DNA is TGTGCCAGCAGTTTTCTGCTGAGCTCCTACAATGAGCAGTTCTTC. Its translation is CASSFLLSSYNEQFF.

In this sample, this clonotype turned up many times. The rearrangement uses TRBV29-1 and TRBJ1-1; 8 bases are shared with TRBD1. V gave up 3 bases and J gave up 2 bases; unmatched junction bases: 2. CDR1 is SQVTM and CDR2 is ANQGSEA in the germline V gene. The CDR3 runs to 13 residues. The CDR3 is CSVEQGANTEAFF. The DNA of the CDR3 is TGCAGCGTTGAGCAGGGGGCTAACACTGAAGCTTTCTTT.